This TCR beta chain was identified during a study of blood T cell repertoires in COVID-19. Study details: Specimens from acute and convalescent COVID-19 originated in the United States, Italy and Spain. Sample material is recorded as cDNA or gDNA derived from T cells, B-cell-depleted T cells, or PBMCs.

The germline CDR1 and CDR2 sequences are SGHRS and YFSETQ. The CDR3 totals 14 residues. Trimming removed 4 bases at V and 4 bases at J, with 12 bases between. This clone was observed once. The assay was immunoSEQ multiplex PCR, and TCRdb's table has in-frame clones only and misses some. The table has 55,000 to 80,000 clones, approximately 90% seen once. The origin of this receptor is a human donor in a cohort sampled during active COVID-19. The chain recombines TRBV5-1 with TRBJ1-5; D is unresolved. Sequences were obtained from peripheral blood. The CDR3 reads CASSPSGSNQPQHF. CDR3 coding DNA: TGCGCCAGCAGCCCTAGTGGTTCAAATCAGCCCCAGCATTTT.